This record covers a single T cell receptor beta chain. These data are taken from a study of blood T cell repertoires in COVID-19. In germline, CDR1 is MGHDK, CDR2 SYGVNS. The CDR3 contains 14 residues. V was pared by 4 bases and J by 0 bases, with 2 bases of the junction left unmatched. TCRdb keeps only in-frame clones here, not all; method: immunoSEQ multiplex PCR. The sample lists about 280,000 clones, about nine tenths occurring once. This receptor was obtained from a woman between 25 and 40 years old with COVID-19, enrolled during active disease. This chain connects TRBV25-1 to TRBJ1-1, with 7 bases aligning to TRBD1. The sequenced material came from peripheral blood. The CDR3 spells CASSVTGMNTEAFF. CDR3 DNA sequence: TGTGCCAGCAGTGTGACAGGGATGAACACTGAAGCTTTCTTT.